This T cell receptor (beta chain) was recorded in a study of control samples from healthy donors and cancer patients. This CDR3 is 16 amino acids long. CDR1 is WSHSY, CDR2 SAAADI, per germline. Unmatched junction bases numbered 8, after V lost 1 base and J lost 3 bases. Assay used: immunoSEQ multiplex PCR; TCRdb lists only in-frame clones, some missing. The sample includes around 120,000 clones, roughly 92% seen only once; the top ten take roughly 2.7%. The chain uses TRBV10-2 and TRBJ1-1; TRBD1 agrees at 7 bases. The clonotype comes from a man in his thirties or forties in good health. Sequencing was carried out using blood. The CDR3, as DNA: TGCGCCAGCAGTGAGTTAGCCTCAACAGGGGACACTGAAGCTTTCTTT. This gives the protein CASSELASTGDTEAFF.